The rows below give T cell receptor beta chains drawn from one sample of a study of blood T cell repertoires in COVID-19. Clones were sequenced by immunoSEQ multiplex PCR, and TCRdb holds only the in-frame ones, with some missing. The sample consists of 60,000 to 75,000 clones, about 80% of them appearing once. Specimen: peripheral blood. These receptors came from a human donor in a cohort sampled during active COVID-19. CDR3s include the opening cysteine and the closing phenylalanine or tryptophan. The D gene is left open where the match is weak. Clone size, where shown, is once, few, many, or a class for clones that have expanded.

CDR3 length	V gene	clone size	J gene	D gene	CDR3 protein	CDR3 DNA
13	TRBV11-2	once	TRBJ1-1	.	CASSSRTGTEAFF	TGTGCCAGCAGCTCCAGGACTGGGACTGAAGCTTTCTTT
15	TRBV9	.	TRBJ1-1	.	CASSPIQGGGTEAFF	TGTGCCAGCAGCCCTATTCAGGGTGGCGGCACTGAAGCTTTCTTT
19	TRBV4-1	once	TRBJ1-3	.	CASSQDSPIVGGSGNTIYF	TGCGCCAGCAGCCAAGATTCGCCCATCGTGGGGGGCTCTGGAAACACCATATATTTT
16	TRBV7-2	.	TRBJ2-7	.	CASSSFRDLNTYEQYF	TGTGCCAGCAGCTCGTTTAGAGACTTAAATACCTACGAGCAGTACTTC
14	TRBV13	.	TRBJ2-7	.	CASSHGLGDYEQYF	TGTGCCAGCAGCCACGGTTTAGGGGACTACGAGCAGTACTTC
14	TRBV7-9	.	TRBJ2-3	.	CASSENRGTDTQYF	TGTGCCAGCAGCGAAAACAGGGGCACAGATACGCAGTATTTT
15	TRBV5-4	.	TRBJ2-1	.	CASSSGTSIINEQFF	TGTGCCAGCAGCTCCGGGACTTCCATTATCAATGAGCAGTTCTTC
13	TRBV5-6	.	TRBJ2-7	TRBD1	CASNRQGSNEQYF	TGTGCCAGCAACAGACAGGGAAGCAACGAGCAGTACTTC
17	TRBV4-2	.	TRBJ2-3	TRBD1	CASSQEERTGAPDTQYF	TGTGCCAGCAGCCAAGAGGAGCGGACAGGCGCCCCGGATACGCAGTATTTT
14	TRBV11-2	.	TRBJ2-3	.	CASSFTRSTDTQYF	TGTGCCAGCAGCTTCACTAGGTCCACAGATACGCAGTATTTT
15	TRBV6-5	few	TRBJ2-1	.	CASRPNSGPYNEQFF	TGTGCCAGCAGGCCTAATAGCGGACCCTACAATGAGCAGTTCTTC
16	TRBV7-2	.	TRBJ2-1	TRBD2	CASSGKGLAGGYEQFF	TGTGCCAGCAGCGGCAAGGGACTAGCGGGAGGATATGAGCAGTTCTTC
15	TRBV7-9	.	TRBJ1-4	.	CASSLASLTNEKLFF	TGTGCCAGCAGCTTAGCGTCCCTAACTAATGAAAAACTGTTTTTT
13	TRBV2	many	TRBJ1-2	.	CASGKDGGYGYTF	TGTGCCAGCGGGAAAGATGGGGGGTATGGCTACACCTTC
17	TRBV18	few	TRBJ2-1	TRBD2	CASSPTSGTSLEGEQFF	TGTGCCAGCTCACCTACTAGCGGTACATCCCTTGAGGGTGAGCAGTTCTTC
16	TRBV7-9	.	TRBJ2-6	TRBD1	CASTGTGRSGANVLTF	TGTGCCAGCACCGGGACAGGGCGCTCTGGGGCCAACGTCCTGACTTTC
13	TRBV19	.	TRBJ1-5	.	CASSIGGNQPQHF	TGTGCCAGTAGTATTGGGGGGAATCAGCCCCAGCATTTT
15	TRBV24-1	once	TRBJ2-2	.	CATSGRESGTGELFF	TGTGCCACCAGTGGAAGGGAGTCGGGCACCGGGGAGCTGTTTTTT
11	TRBV30	.	TRBJ2-1	.	CAWISNNEQFF	TGTGCCTGGATTAGCAACAATGAGCAGTTCTTC
14	TRBV14	.	TRBJ1-2	.	CASSPTGGIHRYTF	TGTGCCAGCAGCCCTACCGGGGGGATCCACCGCTACACCTTC
16	TRBV5-1	few	TRBJ2-3	TRBD2	CASSSGTSGSGGTQYF	TGCGCCAGCAGCTCCGGGACTAGCGGGAGTGGAGGTACGCAGTATTTT
13	TRBV12-3/TRBV12-4	.	TRBJ1-1	TRBD1	CASNQGAGTEAFF	TGTGCCAGCAACCAGGGGGCGGGCACTGAAGCTTTCTTT
14	TRBV9	.	TRBJ2-7	.	CASSVDWASYEQYF	TGTGCCAGCAGCGTAGATTGGGCCTCCTACGAGCAGTACTTC
21	TRBV12-2	.	TRBJ1-6	.	CASRLTRPHQTGSSYNSPLHF	TGTGCAAGTCGCTTAACTCGACCCCACCAGACAGGGAGCTCCTATAATTCACCCCTCCACTTT
17	TRBV18	.	TRBJ1-1	TRBD1	CASSPPLPGQGRTEAFF	TGTGCCAGCTCACCACCGTTGCCGGGACAGGGTAGGACTGAAGCTTTCTTT
12	TRBV7-9	.	TRBJ2-7	.	CASSSTVYEQYF	TGTGCCAGCAGCTCGACAGTCTACGAGCAGTACTTC
14	TRBV28	.	TRBJ1-1	.	CASSFRLGGTEAFF	TGTGCCAGCAGTTTCAGGTTGGGAGGAACTGAAGCTTTCTTT
14	TRBV19	once	TRBJ1-1	TRBD1	CASISNRGYTEAFF	TGTGCCAGTATCTCAAACAGGGGCTACACTGAAGCTTTCTTT
17	TRBV4-2	.	TRBJ2-7	TRBD2	CASSPWTSGGADYEQYF	TGTGCCAGCAGCCCTTGGACTAGCGGGGGGGCCGATTACGAGCAGTACTTC
21	TRBV4-2	once	TRBJ2-2	TRBD2	CASSQGAGGPLAMSNTGELFF	TGTGCCAGCAGCCAAGGAGCGGGAGGGCCCCTTGCCATGTCGAACACCGGGGAGCTGTTTTTT
12	TRBV4-1	once	TRBJ2-2	.	CASGDGAGELFF	TGCGCCAGCGGAGACGGTGCCGGGGAGCTGTTTTTT
14	TRBV7-9	.	TRBJ1-6	.	CASSLEGHQGPLHF	TGTGCCAGCAGCTTAGAGGGACACCAGGGACCCCTCCACTTT
13	TRBV28	.	TRBJ2-7	.	CASSSGSSYEQYF	TGTGCCAGCAGTTCAGGCAGCTCCTACGAGCAGTACTTC
17	TRBV28	.	TRBJ2-1	TRBD2	CASKLTSGRRSYNEQFF	TGTGCCAGCAAACTGACTAGCGGGAGGCGATCCTACAATGAGCAGTTCTTC
16	TRBV19	.	TRBJ2-1	.	CASSYLAFANYNEQFF	TGTGCCAGTAGTTACCTAGCGTTTGCCAACTACAATGAGCAGTTCTTC
17	TRBV11-2	.	TRBJ2-7	TRBD2	CASSLEGLAGRSYEQYF	TGTGCCAGCAGCTTAGAGGGACTAGCGGGACGGTCCTACGAGCAGTACTTC
14	TRBV18	medium-sized	TRBJ1-5	TRBD1	CASSPTGGNQPQHF	TGTGCCAGCTCACCAACAGGGGGCAATCAGCCCCAGCATTTT
13	TRBV7-8	.	TRBJ1-1	.	CASSQTGIGEAFF	TGTGCCAGCAGCCAAACAGGGATCGGTGAAGCTTTCTTT
14	TRBV29-1	.	TRBJ1-3	.	CSASGKASGNTIYF	TGCAGCGCCTCCGGTAAAGCTTCTGGAAACACCATATATTTT
15	TRBV19	few	TRBJ1-1	TRBD1	CASQNTGTGNTEAFF	TGTGCCAGTCAGAACACAGGGACAGGGAACACTGAAGCTTTCTTT
14	TRBV5-6	.	TRBJ1-5	.	CASSLGAGVQPQHF	TGTGCCAGCAGCTTAGGAGCAGGGGTGCAGCCCCAGCATTTT
15	TRBV5-1	.	TRBJ2-3	.	CASSYGTPSVDTQYF	TGCGCCAGCAGTTACGGGACTCCCTCGGTTGATACGCAGTATTTT
15	TRBV28	.	TRBJ1-5	TRBD1	CASSLWDRVYQPQHF	TGTGCCAGCAGTTTATGGGACAGGGTTTATCAGCCCCAGCATTTT
17	TRBV4-3	.	TRBJ2-1	TRBD2	CASSQEWSSGGYNEQFF	TGCGCCAGCAGCCAAGAGTGGAGTAGCGGGGGCTACAATGAGCAGTTCTTC
15	TRBV2	once	TRBJ1-4	.	CASSVVGHLREKLFF	TGTGCCAGCAGTGTAGTGGGACACCTACGGGAAAAACTGTTTTTT
14	TRBV19	once	TRBJ1-2	.	CASNGHDSNYGYTF	TGTGCCAGTAATGGACACGACTCGAACTATGGCTACACCTTC
15	TRBV7-9	.	TRBJ1-1	.	CASSSRGGTNTEAFF	TGTGCCAGCAGCTCTAGAGGGGGAACGAACACTGAAGCTTTCTTT
17	TRBV19	.	TRBJ2-1	TRBD2	CASSIDRPGRADYEQFF	TGTGCCAGTAGTATCGACCGCCCCGGGAGGGCCGATTATGAGCAGTTCTTC
15	TRBV7-2	.	TRBJ2-7	TRBD2	CASTPLAGGPYEQYF	TGTGCCAGCACCCCACTAGCGGGGGGCCCTTACGAGCAGTACTTC
14	TRBV9	.	TRBJ2-7	.	CASSSRVSSYEQYF	TGTGCCAGCAGCAGCAGGGTAAGCTCCTACGAGCAGTACTTC
16	TRBV4-1	.	TRBJ1-1	TRBD1	CASSQDSGQGTTEAFF	TGCGCCAGCAGCCAAGATTCTGGACAGGGGACCACTGAAGCTTTCTTT
12	TRBV28	.	TRBJ1-1	TRBD1	CASSQDRGEAFF	TGTGCCAGCAGCCAGGACAGGGGTGAAGCTTTCTTT
13	TRBV7-9	.	TRBJ2-7	.	CASSLVALDEQYF	TGTGCCAGCAGCTTAGTGGCCCTTGACGAGCAGTACTTC
14	TRBV5-6	.	TRBJ1-2	TRBD1	CASSPGTGAAGYTF	TGTGCCAGCAGTCCCGGGACAGGGGCGGCTGGCTACACCTTC